This T cell receptor (beta chain) was sequenced during a study of blood T cells in healthy people across ages. In the study overall: Capture via template switching afforded approximately one barcoded beta molecule per two T cells. General study points: As age increased, TCR beta diversity per million T cells fell in a roughly linear fashion. Estimates of diversity drawn from one million T cells were considered underestimates.

The use of a sample-barcoded 5' primer and a J-beta primer mix characterized a second PCR of 7 to 11 cycles. TCRdb recomputed calls from the 5' RACE reads with MiXCR, one row per CDR3 protein. The table includes about 1.8 million distinct CDR3 sequences, 49% detected once. This clonotype was detected only once. The antigen remains unidentified. Germline V CDR1 and CDR2: MNHEY, SVGEGT. The CDR3 runs 17 residues. The gene calls are TRBV6-2 or TRBV6-3 and TRBJ2-5; 7 nucleotides line up with TRBD2. The end of the DNA aligns better with TRBJ2-1, so the J call may be wrong. This sequence was found in a woman aged 40 to 55 in good health. Sequencing was carried out using blood. CDR3 DNA sequence: TGTGCCAGCAGTTACCTACCCCCAGGACTAGAGAAAGAGACCCAGTTCTTC. Translation: CASSYLPPGLEKETQFF.